One sample yielded the 22 T cell receptor beta chains listed below, sequenced in a study of blood T cell repertoires in COVID-19. TCRdb's copy holds only in-frame clones and misses some; the assay was immunoSEQ multiplex PCR. Seen here are 100,000 to 150,000 clones, 86% observed once, and the top ten hold roughly 10%. The sample consisted of peripheral blood. These receptor sequences come from a woman in her seventies with COVID-19, enrolled during active disease.

V gene TRBV7-2 combines with J gene TRBJ1-2; 11 positions match TRBD1. CDR1 SGHTA and CDR2 FQGNSA come from the germline V gene. This CDR3 is 15 amino acids long. With 4 bases clipped from V and 4 bases from J, the junction kept 5 bases outside the gene matches. In nucleotides, the CDR3 is TGTGCCAGCAGCTGGACAGGGGGCGGTCCCTATGGCTACACCTTC. Residues: CASSWTGGGPYGYTF.

The chain couples TRBV6-5 to TRBJ2-5; TRBD2 agrees at 8 bases. CDR1 and CDR2 (germline): MNHEY, SVGAGI. CDR3 length equals 15 residues. J lost 9 bases, V lost 6 bases, and 15 bases had no gene match. The CDR3: CASSGTGTPGGAQYF. The CDR3 nucleotides read TGTGCCAGCAGCGGGACCGGGACACCGGGAGGGGCCCAGTACTTC.

This chain's CDR3 is CSVGDRGSTDTQYF. DNA of the CDR3: TGCAGCGTTGGGGACAGGGGGTCCACAGATACGCAGTATTTT. The chain uses TRBV29-1 and TRBJ2-3; 11 nucleotides match TRBD1. V lost 4 bases and J lost 2; bases outside the gene matches: 2. CDR1 and CDR2 (germline): SQVTM, ANQGSEA. The CDR3 is 14 amino acids.

The V call is TRBV5-1, the J call TRBJ2-6, with TRBD1 matching 11 bases. Germline CDR1 SGHRS, CDR2 YFSETQ. After removal of 4 bases from V and 0 bases from J, the junction contained 3 bases not matched to a gene. This CDR3 spans 17 amino acids. CDR3 sequence: CASSQGTGGSGANVLTF. CDR3 sequence (DNA): TGCGCCAGCAGCCAGGGGACAGGGGGCTCTGGGGCCAACGTCCTGACTTTC.

As DNA, the CDR3 is TGTGCCAGTAGAGACAGGGGGAAAAACACTGAAGCTTTCTTT. As protein: CASRDRGKNTEAFF. The rearrangement links TRBV19 to TRBJ1-1; 9 bases map to TRBD1. This CDR3 spans 14 amino acids. Trimming cost V 6 bases and J 2 bases; bases outside gene matches: 4. From germline, CDR1 is LNHDA and CDR2 SQIVND (reference sequence).

This chain links TRBV29-1 with TRBJ2-7, with TRBD2 matching 11 bases. Per the germline V gene, CDR1 is SQVTM and CDR2 is ANQGSEA. The length of the CDR3 is 13 residues. V was pared by 7 bases and J by 2 bases, with 4 bases of the junction left unmatched. CDR3 in amino acids: CSAGTSGTYEQYF. CDR3 nucleotides: TGCAGCGCTGGGACTAGCGGAACCTACGAGCAGTACTTC.

This rearrangement joins TRBV19 to TRBJ2-6, with 7 bases matching TRBD1. J gave up 1 base and V 7 bases, and 10 bases lay outside the gene matches. Germline values: CDR1 LNHDA, CDR2 SQIVND (reference sequence). This CDR3 is built from 17 residues. CDR3: CASTPTGFGSGANVLTF. The CDR3 region has the DNA TGTGCCAGTACTCCGACAGGGTTTGGGTCTGGGGCCAACGTCCTGACTTTC.

CDR3 amino acids: CASSWTVPYEQYF. In nucleotides, the CDR3 is TGCGCCAGCAGCTGGACAGTTCCCTACGAGCAGTACTTC. The V call is TRBV5-1, the J call TRBJ2-7, with D possibly being TRBD1 (6 bases). V was pared by 3 bases and J by 2 bases, with 9 bases between. CDR1 and CDR2 from the germline V gene are SGHRS and YFSETQ. The CDR3 length is 13 residues.

The chain employs TRBV6-5 and TRBJ1-4; D remains ambiguous. V was pared by 5 bases and J by 1 base, with 8 bases between. The CDR3 consists of 14 residues. Germline CDR1 and CDR2: MNHEY and SVGAGI. The DNA for the CDR3 is TGTGCCAGCAGTAATAGTCAAACTAATGAAAAACTGTTTTTT. This translates into CASSNSQTNEKLFF.

The chain is built from TRBV7-3 and TRBJ2-1; 7 bases fit TRBD2. In germline, CDR1 is SGHTA, CDR2 FQGTGA. CDR3 size: 14 residues. Germline trimming cut 5 bases from V and 6 bases from J; bases unmatched to any gene: 7. CDR3 sequence: CASSRTSDRNEQFF. The CDR3 bases are TGTGCCAGCAGCCGAACTAGCGACCGCAATGAGCAGTTCTTC.

This chain joins TRBV7-9 and TRBJ2-1; 10 bases fit TRBD2. Germline trimming cut 5 bases from V and 12 bases from J; bases unmatched to any gene: 7. From germline, CDR1 is SEHNR and CDR2 FQNEAQ (reference sequence). The CDR3 spans 13 residues. CDR3 in DNA: TGTGCCAGCAGCCCCATAGCGGGGGGTGCGCAGTTCTTC. It encodes CASSPIAGGAQFF.

The chain recombines TRBV28 with TRBJ2-4; D perhaps matches TRBD1 (6 bases). Trimming stripped 7 bases from V and 0 bases from J, with 13 bases between. The CDR3 spans 15 residues. Germline V lookup: CDR1 MDHEN, CDR2 SYDVKM. Here the CDR3 reads CASTGVPLAKNIQYF. The DNA for the CDR3 is TGTGCCAGCACAGGGGTCCCCCTAGCCAAAAACATTCAGTACTTC.

The gene calls are TRBV5-1 and TRBJ1-3, with D possibly TRBD1 on 5 matching bases. V was clipped by 0 bases and J by 0 bases, with 10 bases between them. CDR3 length: 16 residues. Germline lookup yields CDR1 SGHRS and CDR2 YFSETQ. CDR3 sequence reads: CASSLVAGNSGNTIYF. The CDR3 DNA follows: TGCGCCAGCAGCTTGGTAGCAGGGAACTCTGGAAACACCATATATTTT.

The chain joins TRBV5-1 to TRBJ2-1; 12 bases map to TRBD1. CDR1 SGHRS and CDR2 YFSETQ come from the germline V gene. V shed 4 bases and J 4 bases; nucleotides not matched to a gene: 9. The CDR3 is 17 residues long. The CDR3 DNA sequence: TGCGCCAGCAGCACTCCGCCGGGACAGGGGGCTTACAATGAGCAGTTCTTC. Protein: CASSTPPGQGAYNEQFF.

The chain is built from TRBV5-1 and TRBJ2-1, with D maybe TRBD1 (6 bases). Germline loops: CDR1 SGHRS, CDR2 YFSETQ. Trimming removed 2 bases at V and 0 bases at J, with 9 bases between. There are 15 residues in the CDR3. The CDR3: CASSLGGPSYNEQFF. As DNA, the CDR3 is TGCGCCAGCAGCTTAGGGGGACCCTCCTACAATGAGCAGTTCTTC.

The gene calls are TRBV7-9 and TRBJ2-3, with TRBD1 matching over 9 bases. Germline loops: CDR1 SEHNR, CDR2 FQNEAQ (reference sequence). V lost 4 bases and J lost 4; bases outside the gene matches: 6. The CDR3 is 15 residues long. The DNA for the CDR3 is TGTGCCAGCAGCTGGGGACAGGGCGATGCAGATACGCAGTATTTT. Translation: CASSWGQGDADTQYF.

The CDR3 here is CASSQDRFLGGKRSYEQYF. The CDR3 DNA reads as TGTGCCAGCAGCCAAGACCGATTCCTCGGGGGGAAACGCTCCTACGAGCAGTACTTC. This chain uses TRBV3-1 (or the pseudogene TRBV3-2) with TRBJ2-7; 7 bases match TRBD2. CDR3 length: 19 residues. The trim removed 0 bases at V and 0 bases at J, leaving 14 bases unmatched. Germline CDR1 is LGHDT and CDR2 is YNNKEL (reference sequence).

The CDR3 DNA reads TGTGCCAGCAGACGAAGGGACAGGGGTTTCTACGAGCAGTACTTC. Residues: CASRRRDRGFYEQYF. V and J are TRBV28 and TRBJ2-7; 10 bases align to TRBD1. Germline CDR1 is MDHEN and CDR2 is SYDVKM. This CDR3 is 15 amino acids long. V lost 6 bases, J lost 3 bases, and 8 bases stayed unmatched.

V gene TRBV27 combines with J gene TRBJ1-5; 7 bases align to TRBD1. V dropped 4 bases and J dropped 7; count of bases not matched to a gene: 10. Germline V gene sequence: CDR1 MNHEY, CDR2 SMNVEV (reference sequence). This CDR3 has 15 amino acids. The CDR3 reads CASSSLGGGRQPQHF. Written as DNA, the CDR3 is TGTGCCAGCAGTTCCCTCGGAGGGGGCAGGCAGCCCCAGCATTTT.

This chain joins TRBV30 and TRBJ1-6; 9 bases map to TRBD1. This CDR3 is 14 amino acids long. Germline values: CDR1 GTSNPN, CDR2 SVGIG (reference sequence). V trimming: 2 bases; J trimming: 9 bases; junction bases outside the gene matches: 5. CDR3 bases: TGTGCCTGGAGTACGGACAGGGGTCTTTCACCCCTCCACTTT. This encodes CAWSTDRGLSPLHF.

The chain links TRBV20-1 to TRBJ1-4; a possible D gene is TRBD1 (6 bases). The CDR3 has 15 amino acids. V was pared by 3 bases and J by 6 bases, with 17 bases between. Germline V gene lookup returns CDR1 DFQATT and CDR2 SNEGSKA (reference sequence). In DNA, the CDR3 is TGCAGTGCTAGTGCATCAGGGGTAGGGGATGAAAAACTGTTTTTT. Protein product: CSASASGVGDEKLFF.

The CDR3 spells CASSFLGDGNQPQHF. Written as DNA, the CDR3 is TGTGCCAGCAGTTTTCTCGGGGATGGCAATCAGCCCCAGCATTTT. The chain links TRBV28 to TRBJ1-5, with no clear D. This CDR3 has 15 amino acids. Germline CDR1 and CDR2: MDHEN and SYDVKM. Trimming cost V 3 bases and J 2 bases, with 11 bases left between them.